These 20 T cell receptor beta chains share one sample of origin, sequenced in a study of monozygotic twins with inflammatory bowel disease. Reprocessing the 5' RACE reads, TCRdb reports a single entry for every CDR3 protein and omits DNA. The repertoire table contains about 160,000 distinct CDR3 sequences. Sequenced input: blood. These receptors originate from a human donor with ulcerative colitis or Crohn's disease, or a healthy co-twin of an affected twin (not recorded which).

The chain has TRBV4-3 and TRBJ2-3; TCRdb gives TRBD2 as the D gene, but with no DNA this cannot be confirmed. CDR1 LGHNA and CDR2 YSLEER come from the germline V gene. The CDR3 runs to 15 residues. The CDR3 reads CASATSGRGADTQYF.

CDR3 amino acids: CATTVDSNEKLFF. The chain couples TRBV12-3 or TRBV12-4 to TRBJ1-4. CDR3 length: 13 residues.

The chain combines TRBV2 with TRBJ1-1; checking the TCRdb D call of TRBD1 is not possible without DNA. Germline V gives CDR1 SNHLY, CDR2 FYNNEI. This CDR3 is 15 amino acids long. The CDR3 sequence is CASSTLGADRTEAFF.

The chain carries TRBV7-9 and TRBJ1-6; the D gene TCRdb calls, TRBD1, cannot be checked with no DNA. The CDR3 totals 14 residues. Germline V CDR1 and CDR2: SEHNR, FQNEAQ (reference sequence). CDR3: CASRSTGQNSPLHF.

V is TRBV11-2 and J is TRBJ2-2; TCRdb reports TRBD2, a call that lacks DNA to check it against. The germline CDR1 and CDR2 sequences are SGHAT and FQNNGV. CDR3 length: 16 residues. This CDR3 reads CASRAAGGPVTGELFF.

This chain links TRBV27 with TRBJ1-5; TCRdb gives TRBD1 as the D gene, but with no DNA this cannot be confirmed. The CDR3 spans 14 residues. The germline V gene has CDR1 MNHEY and CDR2 SMNVEV (reference sequence). Here the CDR3 reads CASSGQGHGQPQHF.

The rearrangement links TRBV24-1 to TRBJ2-2; TCRdb's D call, TRBD1, is unchecked because there is no DNA. Germline V CDR1 and CDR2: KGHDR, SFDVKD. CDR3 length equals 17 residues. The CDR3 is CATSDTLGRENTGELFF.

V and J are TRBV10-3 and TRBJ2-3; TCRdb picks TRBD2, but there is no DNA to check that call. From germline, CDR1 is ENHRY and CDR2 SYGVKD. CDR3 size: 15 residues. CDR3 protein: CAITDGPQVTDTQYF.

The CDR3: CASSPRGDTEAFF. The chain links TRBV19 to TRBJ1-1; TCRdb reports TRBD1, a call that lacks DNA to check it against. CDR3 length: 13 residues. Per the germline V gene, CDR1 is LNHDA and CDR2 is SQIVND (reference sequence).

The V and J genes are TRBV6-2 or TRBV6-3 and TRBJ2-2; TCRdb lists TRBD2, though no DNA is available to test this call. Germline assignment: CDR1 MNHEY and CDR2 SVGEGT. The CDR3 contains 21 residues. CDR3 sequence: CASSYKAETSGRAPNTGELFF.

The chain couples TRBV5-1 to TRBJ1-1; TCRdb indicates TRBD1, and absent DNA this call remains unverified. Germline-derived CDR1 and CDR2 are SGHRS and YFSETQ. The CDR3 loop spans 16 amino acids. CDR3 region: CASSLEGQRLNTEAFF.

Here the CDR3 reads CASSLREISSPLHF. The chain links TRBV27 to TRBJ1-6. Germline V gives CDR1 MNHEY, CDR2 SMNVEV (reference sequence). The CDR3 runs to 14 residues.

This rearrangement joins TRBV29-1 to TRBJ1-1. The V gene's germline CDR1 is SQVTM and CDR2 ANQGSEA. The CDR3 totals 12 residues. CDR3 region: CSVDGVRTVAFF.

V gene TRBV11-2 combines with J gene TRBJ2-5. Germline loops: CDR1 SGHAT, CDR2 FQNNGV. The CDR3 consists of 11 residues. CDR3 amino acids: CASRNLETQYF.

The genes are TRBV14 and TRBJ2-1; the D gene TCRdb calls, TRBD1, cannot be checked with no DNA. CDR3 length: 12 amino acids. Germline V gene lookup returns CDR1 SGHDN and CDR2 FVKESK. CDR3 sequence reads: CASSQDAARGFF. The full variable domain, with the rest looked up from reference TRBV14 and TRBJ2-1, is EAGVTQFPSHSVIEKGQTVTLRCDPISGHDNLYWYRRVMGKEIKFLLHFVKESKQDESGMPNNRFLAERTGGTYSTLKVQPAELEDSGVYFCASSQDAARGFFGPGTRLTVL.

CDR3 sequence reads: CASTLTSGSINEQFF. The V gene is TRBV12-3 or TRBV12-4, the J gene TRBJ2-1; TCRdb's D call of TRBD2 is untestable without DNA. The CDR3 sequence is 15 residues long.

The chain employs TRBV30 and TRBJ2-7; TCRdb's D call of TRBD2 is untestable without DNA. CDR3 length equals 14 residues. CDR1 GTSNPN and CDR2 SVGIG come from the germline V gene (reference sequence). The CDR3 loop is CAWRGLAASYEQYF.

This chain links TRBV6-5 with TRBJ2-7; the TCRdb D gene call, TRBD2, has no DNA to confirm it. The CDR3 extends over 15 amino acids. The V gene's germline CDR1 is MNHEY and CDR2 SVGAGI. This chain's CDR3 is CASSSGLAGEVEQYF.

V usage is TRBV5-1 and J usage is TRBJ1-6. Germline V lookup: CDR1 SGHRS, CDR2 YFSETQ. CDR3 size: 14 residues. CDR3 loop: CASSSSGEGSPLHF.

CDR3 region: CASSPQAALGNSPLHF. The chain has TRBV5-1 and TRBJ1-6; the TCRdb D gene call, TRBD1, has no DNA to confirm it. This CDR3 region has 16 residues. Germline V gene lookup returns CDR1 SGHRS and CDR2 YFSETQ.